These T cell receptor beta chains were read from a single sample in a study of shared T cell receptors in the human thymus. Produced via immunoSEQ multiplex PCR; TCRdb's table is partial and in-frame only. The data show about 660,000 clones, roughly 88% seen once. These data also featured in a second study, about human thymus T cells.

Sequenced material: thymocytes. The origin of the receptors is a boy under two years old with a congenital heart defect. Each CDR3 is given with its conserved first and last residue. D genes are given only for firm matches. Size tells how often a clone was seen (once, few, many) or the class of an expanded clone, and some rows leave it out.

j_gene: TRBJ2-3; v_gene: TRBV6-7; abundance: once; d_gene: TRBD2; CDR3aa: CASSSPPTGTSGLTDTQYF; CDR3nt: TGTGCCAGCAGTTCGCCGCCGACCGGGACTAGCGGGCTCACAGATACGCAGTATTTT
j_gene: TRBJ2-1; v_gene: TRBV13; abundance: -; d_gene: TRBD1; CDR3aa: CASSSGQGANNEQFF; CDR3nt: TGTGCCAGCAGCTCAGGACAGGGGGCCAACAATGAGCAGTTCTTC
j_gene: TRBJ2-7; v_gene: TRBV11-2; abundance: once; d_gene: -; CDR3aa: CASIPRESDEQYF; CDR3nt: TGTGCCAGCATCCCCCGAGAGTCCGACGAGCAGTACTTC
j_gene: TRBJ1-1; v_gene: TRBV18; abundance: -; d_gene: -; CDR3aa: CASSPIPPPAVEAFF; CDR3nt: TGTGCCAGCTCACCAATCCCTCCCCCCGCGGTCGAAGCTTTCTTT
j_gene: TRBJ2-7; v_gene: TRBV7-2; abundance: -; d_gene: TRBD2; CDR3aa: CASSSQGPTSGSHEQYF; CDR3nt: TGTGCCAGCAGCTCTCAGGGCCCTACTAGCGGGAGTCACGAGCAGTACTTC
j_gene: TRBJ2-5; v_gene: TRBV6-1; abundance: -; d_gene: TRBD2; CDR3aa: CASSELAGGGETQYF; CDR3nt: TGTGCCAGCAGTGAGTTGGCGGGAGGTGGTGAGACCCAGTACTTC
j_gene: TRBJ2-6; v_gene: TRBV19; abundance: -; d_gene: TRBD2; CDR3aa: CASTPGKSGRRGANVLTF; CDR3nt: TGTGCCAGTACCCCGGGTAAGAGCGGGAGGAGAGGGGCCAACGTCCTGACTTTC
j_gene: TRBJ2-1; v_gene: TRBV4-3; abundance: -; d_gene: TRBD2; CDR3aa: CASSQATLAGVAHNEQFF; CDR3nt: TGCGCCAGCAGCCAGGCAACCTTAGCGGGAGTGGCTCACAATGAGCAGTTCTTC
j_gene: TRBJ1-3; v_gene: TRBV30; abundance: -; d_gene: -; CDR3aa: CAWIDYGENPGDTIYF; CDR3nt: TGTGCCTGGATTGATTATGGAGAGAACCCCGGGGACACCATATATTTT
j_gene: TRBJ2-1; v_gene: TRBV13; abundance: -; d_gene: -; CDR3aa: CASSGGTDEQFF; CDR3nt: TGTGCCAGCAGTGGAGGTACGGATGAGCAGTTCTTC
j_gene: TRBJ2-7; v_gene: TRBV7-9; abundance: -; d_gene: TRBD1; CDR3aa: CASKLQGGKQYF; CDR3nt: TGTGCCAGCAAACTACAGGGGGGTAAGCAGTACTTC
j_gene: TRBJ2-3; v_gene: TRBV9; abundance: -; d_gene: TRBD2; CDR3aa: CASSQGAKREGTDTQYF; CDR3nt: TGTGCCAGCAGCCAGGGCGCGAAGCGGGAAGGGACAGATACGCAGTATTTT
j_gene: TRBJ2-7; v_gene: TRBV5-6; abundance: -; d_gene: -; CDR3aa: CASSLAAAAPHYEQYF; CDR3nt: TGTGCCAGCAGCCTAGCCGCGGCCGCGCCCCACTACGAGCAGTACTTC
j_gene: TRBJ2-3; v_gene: TRBV30; abundance: -; d_gene: -; CDR3aa: CAWSGIRSDTQYF; CDR3nt: TGTGCCTGGAGTGGGATCCGGAGCGATACGCAGTATTTT
j_gene: TRBJ2-1; v_gene: TRBV6-1; abundance: -; d_gene: TRBD2; CDR3aa: CASSEEASGVSYNEQFF; CDR3nt: TGTGCCAGCAGTGAAGAAGCTAGCGGGGTCTCCTACAATGAGCAGTTCTTC
j_gene: TRBJ2-7; v_gene: TRBV23-1; abundance: -; d_gene: -; CDR3aa: CASSGAPLQAYEQYF; CDR3nt: TGCGCCAGCAGTGGCGCGCCCCTACAGGCGTACGAGCAGTACTTC
j_gene: TRBJ2-3; v_gene: TRBV4-3; abundance: few; d_gene: TRBD1; CDR3aa: CASSQEMGQGGTDTQYF; CDR3nt: TGCGCCAGCAGCCAAGAAATGGGACAGGGGGGCACAGATACGCAGTATTTT
j_gene: TRBJ2-7; v_gene: TRBV2; abundance: -; d_gene: -; CDR3aa: CASSTIGGTPYEQYF; CDR3nt: TGTGCCAGCAGTACAATCGGGGGAACCCCCTACGAGCAGTACTTC
j_gene: TRBJ2-1; v_gene: TRBV10-2; abundance: -; d_gene: -; CDR3aa: CASRLGTLGVRFF; CDR3nt: TGCGCCAGCAGACTCGGGACTCTTGGGGTAAGGTTCTTC
j_gene: TRBJ2-7; v_gene: TRBV7-6; abundance: few; d_gene: TRBD2; CDR3aa: CASSPSGLAGTYEQYF; CDR3nt: TGTGCCAGCAGCCCCTCGGGACTAGCGGGGACCTACGAGCAGTACTTC
j_gene: TRBJ2-7; v_gene: TRBV7-9; abundance: -; d_gene: TRBD2; CDR3aa: CASSSKTSGPYEQYF; CDR3nt: TGTGCCAGCAGCTCAAAGACTAGCGGGCCCTACGAGCAGTACTTC
j_gene: TRBJ2-3; v_gene: TRBV5-1; abundance: -; d_gene: TRBD1; CDR3aa: CASSPRTGDTDTQYF; CDR3nt: TGCGCCAGCAGCCCACGGACAGGCGACACAGATACGCAGTATTTT
j_gene: TRBJ2-3; v_gene: TRBV28; abundance: -; d_gene: -; CDR3aa: CASTHPRGFGADTQYF; CDR3nt: TGTGCCAGCACCCACCCCCGGGGGTTCGGCGCAGATACGCAGTATTTT
j_gene: TRBJ1-1; v_gene: TRBV19; abundance: -; d_gene: TRBD1; CDR3aa: CASSNRGGTGNTEAFF; CDR3nt: TGTGCCAGTAGTAACCGGGGCGGGACAGGGAACACTGAAGCTTTCTTT
j_gene: TRBJ2-7; v_gene: TRBV27; abundance: -; d_gene: -; CDR3aa: CASSPLYEQYF; CDR3nt: TGTGCCAGCAGTCCTCTCTACGAGCAGTACTTC
j_gene: TRBJ2-6; v_gene: TRBV5-6; abundance: -; d_gene: -; CDR3aa: CASMLPQRTLEGANVLTF; CDR3nt: TGTGCCAGCATGCTTCCCCAGAGGACTTTAGAAGGGGCCAACGTCCTGACTTTC
j_gene: TRBJ1-2; v_gene: TRBV6-1; abundance: -; d_gene: -; CDR3aa: CASSLANLYGYTF; CDR3nt: TGTGCCAGCAGTCTCGCGAATCTCTATGGCTACACCTTC
j_gene: TRBJ2-1; v_gene: TRBV9; abundance: once; d_gene: TRBD1; CDR3aa: CASSVPPDRVGYNEQFF; CDR3nt: TGTGCCAGCAGCGTACCCCCGGACAGGGTGGGGTACAATGAGCAGTTCTTC
j_gene: TRBJ2-7; v_gene: TRBV6-5; abundance: -; d_gene: -; CDR3aa: CASSSDIVGSYEQYF; CDR3nt: TGTGCCAGCAGTTCCGACATTGTCGGCTCCTACGAGCAGTACTTC
j_gene: TRBJ1-6; v_gene: TRBV28; abundance: few; d_gene: -; CDR3aa: CASSFFGVGYDNSPLHF; CDR3nt: TGTGCCAGCAGTTTTTTCGGGGTCGGGTACGATAATTCACCCCTCCACTTT
j_gene: TRBJ2-3; v_gene: TRBV5-5; abundance: -; d_gene: TRBD1; CDR3aa: CASSLGAGTASTDTQYF; CDR3nt: TGTGCCAGCAGCTTGGGGGCCGGGACAGCTAGCACAGATACGCAGTATTTT
j_gene: TRBJ2-2; v_gene: TRBV27; abundance: -; d_gene: TRBD1; CDR3aa: CASSSRDRGRGELFF; CDR3nt: TGTGCCAGCAGTTCCCGGGACAGGGGGCGTGGGGAGCTGTTTTTT
j_gene: TRBJ1-3; v_gene: TRBV5-1; abundance: -; d_gene: -; CDR3aa: CASSPTGPRGWNTIYF; CDR3nt: TGCGCCAGCAGCCCGACAGGCCCCCGTGGGTGGAACACCATATATTTT
j_gene: TRBJ2-2; v_gene: TRBV28; abundance: -; d_gene: TRBD1; CDR3aa: CASDMTGGIAGELFF; CDR3nt: TGTGCCAGCGATATGACAGGGGGAATCGCCGGGGAGCTGTTTTTT
j_gene: TRBJ2-7; v_gene: TRBV4-1; abundance: -; d_gene: TRBD2; CDR3aa: CASSQAGGISYEQYF; CDR3nt: TGCGCCAGCAGTCAAGCGGGAGGAATCTCCTACGAGCAGTACTTC
j_gene: TRBJ2-3; v_gene: TRBV6-1; abundance: -; d_gene: TRBD2; CDR3aa: CASSDPNRGGGGGTDTQYF; CDR3nt: TGTGCCAGCAGTGATCCTAATCGGGGGGGCGGCGGGGGCACAGATACGCAGTATTTT
j_gene: TRBJ2-1; v_gene: TRBV20-1; abundance: -; d_gene: TRBD2; CDR3aa: CSASGGHEQFF; CDR3nt: TGCAGTGCTTCGGGAGGGCATGAGCAGTTCTTC
j_gene: TRBJ2-1; v_gene: TRBV14; abundance: -; d_gene: TRBD2; CDR3aa: CASSQLGGRYNEQFF; CDR3nt: TGTGCCAGCAGCCAACTCGGCGGGAGGTACAATGAGCAGTTCTTC
j_gene: TRBJ2-5; v_gene: TRBV6-5; abundance: -; d_gene: -; CDR3aa: CASSYRGRREQYF; CDR3nt: TGTGCCAGCAGTTACCGCGGGCGCCGTGAGCAGTACTTC
j_gene: TRBJ1-4; v_gene: TRBV5-1; abundance: -; d_gene: -; CDR3aa: CASSSDGTGQTNEKLFF; CDR3nt: TGCGCCAGCAGCTCGGACGGGACGGGACAAACTAATGAAAAACTGTTTTTT
j_gene: TRBJ2-1; v_gene: TRBV27; abundance: few; d_gene: -; CDR3aa: CASTILGTERGNEQFF; CDR3nt: TGTGCCAGCACCATCCTGGGAACAGAACGGGGCAATGAGCAGTTCTTC
j_gene: TRBJ2-5; v_gene: TRBV4-1; abundance: -; d_gene: -; CDR3aa: CASSQEPLPGETQYF; CDR3nt: TGCGCCAGCAGCCAAGAGCCCCTACCCGGGGAGACCCAGTACTTC
j_gene: TRBJ2-2; v_gene: TRBV5-4; abundance: once; d_gene: -; CDR3aa: CASSLPGMNTGELFF; CDR3nt: TGTGCCAGCAGCTTGCCCGGGATGAACACCGGGGAGCTGTTTTTT
j_gene: TRBJ2-7; v_gene: TRBV18; abundance: -; d_gene: TRBD1; CDR3aa: CASSPPTSTGDEQYF; CDR3nt: TGTGCCAGCTCACCACCTACTTCAACAGGGGACGAGCAGTACTTC
j_gene: TRBJ1-2; v_gene: TRBV12-5; abundance: -; d_gene: -; CDR3aa: CASGLVLEPETCTF; CDR3nt: TGTGCTAGTGGTTTGGTACTGGAACCTGAGACTTGCACCTTC
j_gene: TRBJ2-7; v_gene: TRBV6-1; abundance: -; d_gene: -; CDR3aa: CASEPRVLTREQYF; CDR3nt: TGTGCCAGCGAACCCAGGGTTCTGACCCGGGAGCAGTACTTC
j_gene: TRBJ2-7; v_gene: TRBV6-1; abundance: -; d_gene: TRBD2; CDR3aa: CASSREGGRWQYF; CDR3nt: TGTGCCAGCAGTCGGGAGGGGGGGCGATGGCAGTACTTC
j_gene: TRBJ1-1; v_gene: TRBV6-1; abundance: -; d_gene: -; CDR3aa: CASSELGVPNTEAFF; CDR3nt: TGTGCCAGCAGTGAACTCGGGGTCCCGAACACTGAAGCTTTCTTT
j_gene: TRBJ2-7; v_gene: TRBV7-9; abundance: -; d_gene: -; CDR3aa: CASSDSPGYF; CDR3nt: TGTGCCAGCAGCGACAGCCCGGGGTACTTC
j_gene: TRBJ1-5; v_gene: TRBV6-5; abundance: -; d_gene: TRBD1; CDR3aa: CASRRGQGSNQPQHF; CDR3nt: TGTGCCAGCAGACGAGGACAGGGGAGCAATCAGCCCCAGCATTTT
j_gene: TRBJ2-7; v_gene: TRBV2; abundance: -; d_gene: TRBD1; CDR3aa: CASSGKRGRYEQYF; CDR3nt: TGTGCCAGCAGTGGAAAAAGGGGGCGCTACGAGCAGTACTTC
j_gene: TRBJ2-2; v_gene: TRBV28; abundance: -; d_gene: TRBD2; CDR3aa: CASSRSTSGRRELFF; CDR3nt: TGTGCCAGCAGTCGATCGACTAGCGGGAGGAGGGAGCTGTTTTTT
j_gene: TRBJ2-5; v_gene: TRBV6-5; abundance: -; d_gene: TRBD1; CDR3aa: CASSYDRDQETQYF; CDR3nt: TGTGCCAGCAGTTATGACAGGGACCAAGAGACCCAGTACTTC